The clone carrying this T cell receptor (beta chain) was observed a handful of times. Its cognate antigen is unknown. These data belong to a study of T-cell memory formation after mild COVID-19. Study-wide points: Detection of some responders pre-infection suggested pre-existing cross-reactive memory T cells participated.

The CDR3 has 13 amino acids. The V and J ends lost 4 bases and 7 bases respectively, with 15 bases between them. The germline gives CDR1 SGHRS, CDR2 YFSETQ. Via MiXCR, TCRdb re-called the 5' RACE reads, giving one row per CDR3 protein. The table records about 560,000 distinct CDR3 sequences, around 16% of them present only once. The rearrangement uses TRBV5-1 and TRBJ2-7, with D unresolved. This sequence originates from an adult woman who had mild COVID-19 (a few samples of this study predate the infection). Cell type and time point are not known. Sequencing was carried out using PBMCs or a T cell subset sorted from them (not recorded which). CDR3 amino acids: CASSLLELGEQYF. The CDR3 bases are TGCGCCAGCAGCCTTCTCGAGCTTGGAGAGCAGTACTTC.